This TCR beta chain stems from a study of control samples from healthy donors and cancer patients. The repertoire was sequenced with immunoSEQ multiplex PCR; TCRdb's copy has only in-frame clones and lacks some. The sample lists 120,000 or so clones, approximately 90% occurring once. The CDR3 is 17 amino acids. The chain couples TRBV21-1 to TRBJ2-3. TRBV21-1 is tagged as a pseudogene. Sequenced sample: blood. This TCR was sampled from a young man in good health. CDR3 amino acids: CASSGVEEHSLTDTQYF. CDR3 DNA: TGTGCCAGCAGCGGGGTAGAGGAGCACAGTCTGACAGATACGCAGTATTTT.